This T cell receptor (beta chain) was profiled in a study of blood T cell repertoires in COVID-19. Study context: Researchers got acute and convalescent COVID-19 samples from the United States, Italy and Spain. Nucleic acid was either cDNA or gDNA, and it came from T cells, B-cell-depleted T cells, or PBMCs.

Germline V CDR1 and CDR2: SGDLS, YYNGEE. This CDR3 has 17 residues. V lost 0 bases, J lost 2 bases, and 6 bases stayed unmatched. Turning to this clone: The sample has other DNA sequences that encode this CDR3 too.

Sequencing was performed with immunoSEQ multiplex PCR; in TCRdb, only in-frame clones are kept and a portion is missing. The sample yields about 79,000 clones, 75% to 90% seen once. The chain is built from TRBV9 and TRBJ2-5; TRBD2 matches at 11 bases. This sequence originates from a man between 65 and 85 years old with active or convalescent COVID-19. What was sequenced was peripheral blood. In nucleotides, the CDR3 is TGTGCCAGCAGCGTAGGTCTAGCGGGAGGAGGGCAAGAGACCCAGTACTTC. It translates to CASSVGLAGGGQETQYF.